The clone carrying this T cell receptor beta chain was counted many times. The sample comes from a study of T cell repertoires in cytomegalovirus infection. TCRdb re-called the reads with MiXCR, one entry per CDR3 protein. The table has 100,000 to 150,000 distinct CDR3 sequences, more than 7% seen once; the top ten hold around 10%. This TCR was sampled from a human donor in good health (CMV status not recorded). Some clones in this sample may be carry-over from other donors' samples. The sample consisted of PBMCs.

Here the CDR3 DNA reads TGTGCCAGCAGTCGGACAGGGGTCCCTGAAGCTTTCTTT. Translating it yields CASSRTGVPEAFF. This chain uses TRBV7-9 with TRBJ1-1, with TRBD1 identical over 9 bases. Germline-derived CDR1 and CDR2 are SEHNR and FQNEAQ (reference sequence). There are 13 residues in the CDR3. The J segment lost 6 bases and the V segment lost 6 bases, leaving 5 bases of the junction unmatched.